This T cell receptor (beta chain) was captured by sequencing in a study of human T cells and chemical hapten exposure. The overall study: Donors were sensitized with 2% DPC on the upper inner arm. Study-level results: DPC sensitization did not alter TCRs above 1 in 1000 frequency.

Details on this clonotype: Its antigen is currently unknown.

Time point given: patch test 2, 6 weeks after DPC sensitization. As to treatment: therapeutic diphenylcyclopropenone sensitization with weekly scalp DPC. Alopecia patients, 18 to 70 years old and DPC-suitable, served as donors. Individual cDNA molecules had unique molecular identifiers attached to them by the library. From the RACE reads, TCRdb called clonotypes with MiXCR, one entry per CDR3 protein. The repertoire has about 140,000 distinct CDR3 sequences, about 10% of them found once; the top ten carry less than 1.5%. The length of the CDR3 is 16 residues. The ends were cut back, 0 bases at V and 0 bases at J, with 9 bases in the middle. Germline assignment: CDR1 ENHRY and CDR2 SYGVKD.

The chain carries TRBV10-3 and TRBJ2-4; tentative D call: TRBD1 (5 bases). Sequencing used whole blood, obtained in connection with sensitization to the hapten diphenylcyclopropenone (DPC). This TCR came from a woman aged 45-60 years with alopecia areata. Some clones in this sample may be carry-over from other donors' samples. The DNA for the CDR3 is TGTGCCATCAGTGAGTCACGCGACAGAGCCAAAAACATTCAGTACTTC. Its protein product is CAISESRDRAKNIQYF.